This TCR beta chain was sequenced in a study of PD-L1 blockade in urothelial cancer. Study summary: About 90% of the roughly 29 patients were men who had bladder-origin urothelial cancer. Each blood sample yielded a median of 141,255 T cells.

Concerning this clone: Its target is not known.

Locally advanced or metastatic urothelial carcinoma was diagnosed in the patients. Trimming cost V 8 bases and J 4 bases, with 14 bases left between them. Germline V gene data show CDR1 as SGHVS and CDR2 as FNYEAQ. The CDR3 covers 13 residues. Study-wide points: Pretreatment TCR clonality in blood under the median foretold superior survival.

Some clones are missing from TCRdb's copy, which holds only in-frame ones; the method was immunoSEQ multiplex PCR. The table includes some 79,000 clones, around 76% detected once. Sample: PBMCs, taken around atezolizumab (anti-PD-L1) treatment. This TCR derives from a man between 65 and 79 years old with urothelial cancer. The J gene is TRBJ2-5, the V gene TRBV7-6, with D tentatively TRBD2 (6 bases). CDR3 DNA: TGTGCCAGCGCCCGGGAGAGAGGAGAGACCCAGTACTTC. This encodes CASARERGETQYF.